A selection of T cell receptor beta chains follows, all from one sample in a study of shared clonotypes between healthy human individuals. Sequencing was performed with immunoSEQ multiplex PCR; in TCRdb, only in-frame clones are kept and a portion is missing. The sample yields millions of clones, 95% seen once. Sequencing was carried out using naive CD4+ T cells sorted from blood. These receptors all stem from a young man in good health. Both conserved end residues are part of each CDR3. A D gene is named only where the DNA matches it firmly. The size of a clone is reported for some rows only, either as once, few or many, or as a class for expanded clones.

j_call: TRBJ1-6; d_call: TRBD1; clone_size: NA; v_call: TRBV6-5; cdr3_aa: CASTIKGAPNSPLHF; cdr3_nt: TGTGCCAGCACCATTAAGGGGGCGCCCAATTCACCCCTCCACTTT
j_call: TRBJ2-1; d_call: NA; clone_size: NA; v_call: TRBV18; cdr3_aa: CASSPPGVGDEQFF; cdr3_nt: TGTGCCAGCTCACCACCGGGGGTGGGAGATGAGCAGTTCTTC
j_call: TRBJ1-5; d_call: NA; clone_size: NA; v_call: TRBV18; cdr3_aa: CASSPMREYQPQHF; cdr3_nt: TGTGCCAGCTCACCAATGAGGGAATATCAGCCCCAGCATTTT
j_call: TRBJ1-3; d_call: NA; clone_size: NA; v_call: TRBV14; cdr3_aa: CASNPTSGNTIYF; cdr3_nt: TGTGCCAGCAACCCGACAAGTGGAAACACCATATATTTT
j_call: TRBJ2-5; d_call: NA; clone_size: NA; v_call: TRBV5-4; cdr3_aa: CASSPRLASAQETQYF; cdr3_nt: TGTGCCAGCAGCCCCCGGTTAGCCTCGGCCCAAGAGACCCAGTACTTC
j_call: TRBJ1-1; d_call: NA; clone_size: once; v_call: TRBV10-3; cdr3_aa: CAITWTRNTEAFF; cdr3_nt: TGTGCCATCACCTGGACAAGGAACACTGAAGCTTTCTTT
j_call: TRBJ2-5; d_call: NA; clone_size: NA; v_call: TRBV12-1; cdr3_aa: CASSRLGGRDITHQETQYF; cdr3_nt: TGTGCCAGCAGCCGCTTGGGGGGCCGGGACATCACTCACCAAGAGACCCAGTACTTC
j_call: TRBJ2-2; d_call: TRBD1; clone_size: once; v_call: TRBV5-4; cdr3_aa: CASSLSGTVTGELFF; cdr3_nt: TGTGCCAGCAGCTTGAGTGGGACAGTCACCGGGGAGCTGTTTTTT
j_call: TRBJ1-1; d_call: NA; clone_size: NA; v_call: TRBV11-2; cdr3_aa: CASSSQGPNTEAFF; cdr3_nt: TGTGCCAGCAGCTCCCAGGGGCCCAACACTGAAGCTTTCTTT
j_call: TRBJ2-2; d_call: NA; clone_size: NA; v_call: TRBV6-1; cdr3_aa: CAAYPRGVGTGELFF; cdr3_nt: TGTGCCGCCTACCCCAGGGGGGTCGGCACCGGGGAGCTGTTTTTT
j_call: TRBJ1-6; d_call: NA; clone_size: NA; v_call: TRBV30; cdr3_aa: CASRDVDSYNSPLHF; cdr3_nt: TGTGCCTCGAGGGACGTCGACTCCTATAATTCACCCCTCCACTTT
j_call: TRBJ2-7; d_call: NA; clone_size: NA; v_call: TRBV5-4; cdr3_aa: CASSLSGTPREQYF; cdr3_nt: TGTGCCAGCAGCTTGTCGGGAACCCCCAGGGAGCAGTACTTC
j_call: TRBJ2-1; d_call: TRBD2; clone_size: NA; v_call: TRBV10-3; cdr3_aa: CAISEYPAGADNEQFF; cdr3_nt: TGTGCCATCAGTGAGTACCCAGCGGGAGCGGACAATGAGCAGTTCTTC
j_call: TRBJ2-1; d_call: NA; clone_size: NA; v_call: TRBV5-1; cdr3_aa: CASSGGAGSSYNEQFF; cdr3_nt: TGCGCCAGCAGCGGCGGGGCGGGCAGCTCCTACAATGAGCAGTTCTTC
j_call: TRBJ1-3; d_call: NA; clone_size: NA; v_call: TRBV2; cdr3_aa: CASRDRTSGGNTIYF; cdr3_nt: TGTGCCAGCCGCGACAGGACCTCTGGGGGAAACACCATATATTTT
j_call: TRBJ1-2; d_call: NA; clone_size: few; v_call: TRBV5-1; cdr3_aa: CASSSQGDYGYTF; cdr3_nt: TGCGCCAGCAGCTCCCAGGGTGACTATGGCTACACCTTC
j_call: TRBJ1-2; d_call: NA; clone_size: NA; v_call: TRBV28; cdr3_aa: CASSTNRDYGYTF; cdr3_nt: TGTGCCAGCAGTACAAACAGGGACTATGGCTACACCTTC
j_call: TRBJ1-4; d_call: TRBD1; clone_size: NA; v_call: TRBV5-1; cdr3_aa: CASSLQGVGEKLFF; cdr3_nt: TGCGCCAGCAGCTTACAGGGGGTGGGTGAAAAACTGTTTTTT
j_call: TRBJ1-3; d_call: NA; clone_size: NA; v_call: TRBV18; cdr3_aa: CASSLGPIRSGNTIYF; cdr3_nt: TGTGCCAGCTCACTCGGACCGATTAGATCTGGAAACACCATATATTTT
j_call: TRBJ2-1; d_call: TRBD2; clone_size: NA; v_call: TRBV4-3; cdr3_aa: CASSQGGLAGHEQFF; cdr3_nt: TGCGCCAGCAGCCAAGGTGGACTAGCGGGACATGAGCAGTTCTTC
j_call: TRBJ1-1; d_call: NA; clone_size: NA; v_call: TRBV5-1; cdr3_aa: CASSLDTEAFF; cdr3_nt: TGCGCCAGCAGTCTGGACACTGAAGCTTTCTTT
j_call: TRBJ2-7; d_call: NA; clone_size: NA; v_call: TRBV6-1; cdr3_aa: CARTRGQSYEQYF; cdr3_nt: TGTGCCAGGACGCGGGGACAGAGTTACGAGCAGTACTTC
j_call: TRBJ2-5; d_call: NA; clone_size: NA; v_call: TRBV19; cdr3_aa: CASSRQGETQYF; cdr3_nt: TGTGCCAGTAGTAGGCAGGGAGAGACCCAGTACTTC
j_call: TRBJ2-7; d_call: TRBD1; clone_size: NA; v_call: TRBV6-4; cdr3_aa: CASSDRTGTEQYF; cdr3_nt: TGTGCCAGCAGTGACCGGACAGGGACCGAGCAGTACTTC
j_call: TRBJ2-3; d_call: NA; clone_size: NA; v_call: TRBV5-4; cdr3_aa: CATALGGLAVTDTQYF; cdr3_nt: TGTGCCACAGCCCTGGGAGGTCTAGCAGTCACAGATACGCAGTATTTT
j_call: TRBJ1-4; d_call: NA; clone_size: NA; v_call: TRBV30; cdr3_aa: CASGENTNEKLFF; cdr3_nt: TGTGCCTCCGGAGAGAACACTAACGAAAAACTGTTTTTT
j_call: TRBJ2-7; d_call: TRBD1; clone_size: NA; v_call: TRBV6-1; cdr3_aa: CASSGQGAGTSYEQYF; cdr3_nt: TGTGCCAGCAGTGGACAGGGGGCTGGGACTTCCTACGAGCAGTACTTC
j_call: TRBJ2-7; d_call: TRBD1; clone_size: NA; v_call: TRBV10-2; cdr3_aa: CASSPGQGPYEQYF; cdr3_nt: TGCGCCAGCAGTCCGGGACAGGGGCCCTACGAGCAGTACTTC
j_call: TRBJ1-2; d_call: NA; clone_size: NA; v_call: TRBV6-5; cdr3_aa: CASSSGGGYTF; cdr3_nt: TGTGCCAGCAGTTCGGGGGGCGGCTACACCTTC
j_call: TRBJ1-3; d_call: NA; clone_size: NA; v_call: TRBV5-1; cdr3_aa: CASSLTHLGPSGNTIYF; cdr3_nt: TGCGCCAGCAGCTTGACCCATCTAGGCCCGTCTGGAAACACCATATATTTT
j_call: TRBJ2-2; d_call: TRBD2; clone_size: NA; v_call: TRBV7-6; cdr3_aa: CASSPYTSGLAANTGELFF; cdr3_nt: TGTGCCAGCAGCCCCTACACCTCCGGACTAGCGGCGAACACCGGGGAGCTGTTTTTT
j_call: TRBJ1-1; d_call: NA; clone_size: NA; v_call: TRBV6-1; cdr3_aa: CASSGRGAKTEAFF; cdr3_nt: TGTGCCAGCAGTGGCAGGGGCGCAAAGACTGAAGCTTTCTTT
j_call: TRBJ1-5; d_call: NA; clone_size: NA; v_call: TRBV18; cdr3_aa: CASSPGPNQPQHF; cdr3_nt: TGTGCCAGCTCCCCGGGACCCAATCAGCCCCAGCATTTT
j_call: TRBJ1-4; d_call: NA; clone_size: once; v_call: TRBV7-9; cdr3_aa: CASSPRQQNEKLFF; cdr3_nt: TGTGCCAGCAGCCCGAGGCAGCAGAATGAAAAACTGTTTTTT
j_call: TRBJ2-1; d_call: NA; clone_size: NA; v_call: TRBV6-5; cdr3_aa: CASSRAHLYNEQFF; cdr3_nt: TGTGCCAGCAGTAGGGCGCATCTTTACAATGAGCAGTTCTTC
j_call: TRBJ2-4; d_call: TRBD2; clone_size: NA; v_call: TRBV4-1; cdr3_aa: CASSQGGLAGGPAKNIQYF; cdr3_nt: TGCGCCAGCAGCCAAGGGGGACTAGCGGGGGGACCCGCCAAAAACATTCAGTACTTC
j_call: TRBJ1-6; d_call: TRBD1; clone_size: NA; v_call: TRBV5-8; cdr3_aa: CASSPLGQGYSPLHF; cdr3_nt: TGTGCCAGCAGCCCCCTGGGACAGGGTTATTCACCCCTCCACTTT
j_call: TRBJ2-1; d_call: NA; clone_size: NA; v_call: TRBV19; cdr3_aa: CASSSRWTYNEQFF; cdr3_nt: TGTGCCAGTAGCTCTCGCTGGACCTACAATGAGCAGTTCTTC
j_call: TRBJ2-2; d_call: TRBD2; clone_size: NA; v_call: TRBV5-4; cdr3_aa: CASSLAGGSNTGELFF; cdr3_nt: TGTGCCAGCAGCTTGGCGGGCGGGAGCAACACCGGGGAGCTGTTTTTT
j_call: TRBJ2-7; d_call: NA; clone_size: once; v_call: TRBV5-1; cdr3_aa: CASSLGGGSYEQYF; cdr3_nt: TGCGCCAGCAGCTTGGGCGGCGGAAGCTACGAGCAGTACTTC
j_call: TRBJ2-1; d_call: TRBD2; clone_size: NA; v_call: TRBV4-1; cdr3_aa: CASSQSRLASSYNEQFF; cdr3_nt: TGCGCCAGCAGCCAGTCAAGACTAGCGAGCTCCTACAATGAGCAGTTCTTC
j_call: TRBJ2-1; d_call: TRBD1; clone_size: NA; v_call: TRBV29-1; cdr3_aa: CSFTIPWGQGNNEQFF; cdr3_nt: TGCAGCTTCACCATCCCCTGGGGACAGGGAAACAATGAGCAGTTCTTC
j_call: TRBJ2-3; d_call: NA; clone_size: NA; v_call: TRBV5-4; cdr3_aa: CASSPSQGTDTQYF; cdr3_nt: TGTGCCAGCAGCCCCTCCCAGGGCACAGATACGCAGTATTTT
j_call: TRBJ2-7; d_call: TRBD2; clone_size: NA; v_call: TRBV28; cdr3_aa: CASSPRRGRGVSYEQYF; cdr3_nt: TGTGCCAGCAGTCCCCGTCGGGGGCGGGGGGTCTCCTACGAGCAGTACTTC
j_call: TRBJ2-5; d_call: NA; clone_size: NA; v_call: TRBV7-9; cdr3_aa: CASSLGDWKETQYF; cdr3_nt: TGTGCCAGCAGCTTAGGCGACTGGAAAGAGACCCAGTACTTC
j_call: TRBJ1-2; d_call: NA; clone_size: NA; v_call: TRBV2; cdr3_aa: CASSTLSPATYGYTF; cdr3_nt: TGTGCCAGCAGTACATTAAGTCCAGCCACCTATGGCTACACCTTC
j_call: TRBJ1-1; d_call: NA; clone_size: NA; v_call: TRBV9; cdr3_aa: CASSVGGGEAFF; cdr3_nt: TGTGCCAGCAGCGTAGGCGGGGGAGAAGCTTTCTTT
j_call: TRBJ2-2; d_call: NA; clone_size: few; v_call: TRBV6-1; cdr3_aa: CASTSNRVNTGELFF; cdr3_nt: TGTGCCAGCACCAGCAACAGGGTTAACACCGGGGAGCTGTTTTTT
j_call: TRBJ1-2; d_call: NA; clone_size: NA; v_call: TRBV6-6; cdr3_aa: CASSKTGDYGYTF; cdr3_nt: TGTGCCAGCAGTAAGACGGGGGACTATGGCTACACCTTC
j_call: TRBJ1-5; d_call: TRBD1; clone_size: NA; v_call: TRBV5-1; cdr3_aa: CASSTGDNQPQHF; cdr3_nt: TGCGCCAGCAGCACAGGGGACAATCAGCCCCAGCATTTT
j_call: TRBJ1-2; d_call: NA; clone_size: NA; v_call: TRBV19; cdr3_aa: CASRAVKGGYTF; cdr3_nt: TGTGCCAGTAGGGCGGTCAAGGGCGGCTACACCTTC
j_call: TRBJ2-7; d_call: NA; clone_size: NA; v_call: TRBV11-2; cdr3_aa: CASSYDTSKTSSYEQYF; cdr3_nt: TGTGCCAGCAGCTACGACACTTCTAAGACGAGCTCCTACGAGCAGTACTTC
j_call: TRBJ2-7; d_call: NA; clone_size: once; v_call: TRBV2; cdr3_aa: CASGFGQSYEQYF; cdr3_nt: TGTGCCAGCGGATTCGGACAGTCCTACGAGCAGTACTTC
j_call: TRBJ2-7; d_call: TRBD1; clone_size: NA; v_call: TRBV2; cdr3_aa: CASIGTGGEGEQYF; cdr3_nt: TGTGCCAGCATCGGGACAGGGGGCGAGGGGGAGCAGTACTTC